This T cell receptor (beta chain) was recovered during a study of response to subunit inactivated influenza vaccine. Overall study findings and caveats: Each seasonal influenza vaccination recruits few new T cells, the authors suggested.

A single record per CDR3 protein comes from TCRdb applying MiXCR to the RT-PCR reads. The data show roughly 700,000 distinct CDR3 sequences, over 11% seen once. Germline V CDR1 and CDR2: SGHRS, YFSETQ. After removal of 6 bases from V and 0 bases from J, the junction contained 2 bases not matched to a gene. CDR3 length equals 14 residues. On this clonotype itself: The antigen remains undetermined.

This chain joins TRBV5-1 and TRBJ2-2, with 7 bases matching TRBD1. This receptor was taken from a middle-aged man who received an inactivated influenza vaccine. The sequencing used PBMCs from blood, collected around 15 days before vaccination. CDR3 DNA sequence: TGCGCCAGCATTGGGACAGCGAACACCGGGGAGCTGTTTTTT. Its translation: CASIGTANTGELFF.